The T cell receptor (beta chain) under discussion was sequenced for a study of cytomegalovirus exposure and HLA in healthy donors. The method was immunoSEQ multiplex PCR; TCRdb's version includes in-frame clones alone and lacks a portion of them. The table shows about 340,000 clones, with 86% occurring only once. With V trimmed by 5 bases and J by 10 bases, 12 bases remained unmatched. The CDR3 consists of 15 residues. Per germline, CDR1 SGHTA and CDR2 FQGNSA. The clonotype originates from a young woman in good health and CMV-seronegative. What was sequenced was PBMCs. This chain joins TRBV7-2 and TRBJ2-1, with TRBD2 matching 9 bases. CDR3 DNA: TGTGCCAGCAGCATCGCTAGCGGGATAATTAGGGAGCAGTTCTTC. Translated, it gives CASSIASGIIREQFF.